This T cell receptor beta chain stems from a study of T cell responses to AZD1222 COVID-19 vaccine. General observations from the study: Without day 14 samples, only post-peak T cell repertoires were studied. A mostly white British donor set with more females was recruited, and clonal diversity was possibly underestimated.

With 1 base removed from V and 8 bases from J, the gap between germline ends came to 15 bases. Germline lookup yields CDR1 MGHRA and CDR2 YSYEKL. The CDR3 has 15 residues. Measured with immunoSEQ multiplex PCR; TCRdb has only the in-frame clones, and not every one. Among over 150,000 clones, around nine tenths were seen once, and the ten largest hold 0.85% to 1.1%. As for this clone: Its matching antigen is unknown.

The gene calls are TRBV4-1 and TRBJ2-1; D may be TRBD1 or TRBD2 (5 bases each). Material: peripheral blood, obtained 28 days after the second AZD1222 dose. This TCR came from an adult who received the AZD1222 COVID-19 vaccine. CDR3 nucleotides: TGCGCCAGCAGCCAAGTTTTTGTTCGGGGCGATGAGCAGTTCTTC. Amino acid sequence: CASSQVFVRGDEQFF.